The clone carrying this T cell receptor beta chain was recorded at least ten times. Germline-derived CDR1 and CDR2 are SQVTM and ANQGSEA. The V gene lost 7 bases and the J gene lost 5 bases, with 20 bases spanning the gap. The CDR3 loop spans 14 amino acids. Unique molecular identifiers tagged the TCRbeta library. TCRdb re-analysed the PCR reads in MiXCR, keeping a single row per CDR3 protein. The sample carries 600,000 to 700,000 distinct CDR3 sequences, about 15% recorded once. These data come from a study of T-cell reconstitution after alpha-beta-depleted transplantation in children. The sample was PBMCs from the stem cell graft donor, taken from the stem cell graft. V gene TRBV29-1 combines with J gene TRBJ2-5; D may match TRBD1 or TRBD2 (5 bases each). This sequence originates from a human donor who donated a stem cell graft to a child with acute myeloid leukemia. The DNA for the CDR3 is TGCAGCGGGTATGGGGCAAACGGGGCGGAGACCCAGTACTTC. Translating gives CSGYGANGAETQYF.